A selection of T cell receptor beta chains follows, all from one sample in a study of cytomegalovirus exposure and HLA in healthy donors. The table came from immunoSEQ multiplex PCR; TCRdb's copy has only in-frame clones and leaves some out. The table lists some 64,000 clones, approximately 88% of them singletons. The sample comprised PBMCs. These TCRs come from a man younger than 40 in good health and CMV-seropositive. Both conserved end residues are part of each CDR3. The D gene is left open where the match is weak. Some rows have no size entry. The others give once, few or many, or a class for an expanded clone.

>TRBD2|TRBV12-5|TRBJ2-3|NA
CASGRLNSGSPDTQYF
TGTGCTAGTGGTCGCCTAAATAGCGGGAGCCCAGATACGCAGTATTTT
>NA|TRBV28|TRBJ1-1|NA
CASSLNWPSEAFF
TGTGCCAGCAGTTTGAATTGGCCTTCAGAAGCTTTCTTT
>TRBD2|TRBV7-9|TRBJ2-1|NA
CASSHTGGRITNEQFF
TGTGCCAGCAGCCATACCGGCGGGAGAATTACCAATGAGCAGTTCTTC
>TRBD1|TRBV6-5|TRBJ1-1|NA
CASRGLGTEAFF
TGTGCCTCCAGGGGGCTTGGCACTGAAGCTTTCTTT
>TRBD1|TRBV7-8|TRBJ1-3|NA
CATSTGFTGNTIYF
TGTGCCACCTCGACAGGGTTCACTGGAAACACCATATATTTT
>TRBD1|TRBV5-1|TRBJ2-7|NA
CAGIQGARYEQYF
TGCGCCGGAATCCAGGGGGCTAGATACGAGCAGTACTTC
>TRBD1|TRBV28|TRBJ1-1|NA
CASRPLQGGAFF
TGTGCCAGCAGACCTTTACAGGGGGGAGCTTTCTTT
>NA|TRBV19|TRBJ1-2|NA
CASSKGVEKRGYTF
TGTGCCAGTAGTAAAGGGGTTGAGAAGAGAGGCTACACCTTC
>TRBD1|TRBV7-9|TRBJ2-2|once
CASSGDRGTGELFF
TGTGCCAGCAGCGGGGACAGGGGTACCGGGGAGCTGTTTTTT
>NA|TRBV27|TRBJ1-4|once
CASSLIGQGTNEKLFF
TGTGCCAGCAGTTTAATCGGGCAGGGGACTAATGAAAAACTGTTTTTT
>TRBD1|TRBV7-9|TRBJ2-2|NA
CSSSLTGDTGELFF
TGTTCCAGCAGCTTGACAGGGGACACCGGGGAGCTGTTTTTT
>NA|TRBV5-1|TRBJ2-2|few
CASSLAPSANTGELFF
TGCGCCAGCAGCTTGGCGCCTAGCGCGAACACCGGGGAGCTGTTTTTT
>TRBD1|TRBV19|TRBJ1-5|NA
CASSILDRGRGQPQHF
TGTGCCAGTAGTATCCTGGACAGGGGGCGAGGTCAGCCCCAGCATTTT
>TRBD1|TRBV6-5|TRBJ2-2|NA
CASSYSRRGRSGELFF
TGTGCCAGCAGTTACTCGAGAAGGGGGCGATCCGGGGAGCTGTTTTTT
>NA|TRBV6-5|TRBJ2-1|NA
CASSYGRYNEQFF
TGTGCCAGCAGTTACGGGAGGTACAATGAGCAGTTCTTC
>TRBD1|TRBV30|TRBJ1-6|once
CAWSVRWTGGNSPLHF
TGTGCCTGGAGTGTACGGTGGACAGGGGGAAATTCACCCCTCCACTTT
>NA|TRBV6-6|TRBJ1-1|few
CASSLLWEEAFF
TGTGCCAGCAGCTTACTTTGGGAGGAGGCTTTCTTT
>TRBD1|TRBV27|TRBJ2-7|NA
CASSAGTGDYEQYF
TGTGCCAGCAGTGCCGGGACAGGGGACTACGAGCAGTACTTC